Below, 20 T cell receptor beta chains from the same sample are listed, as sequenced in a study of cytomegalovirus exposure and HLA in healthy donors. PCR amplification relied on 60 Vbeta primers (plus 13 Jbeta primers). The table came from immunoSEQ multiplex PCR; TCRdb's copy has only in-frame clones and leaves some out. The profile shows over 30,000 clones, roughly 78% of them singletons. Sequenced sample: PBMCs. The receptors come from a male donor in good health and CMV-seronegative.

The chain couples TRBV25-1 to TRBJ2-1; possible D gene TRBD1, 6 bases. This CDR3 is built from 14 residues. Trimming left V 5 bases short and J 10 bases short, with 18 bases between. Per the germline V gene, CDR1 is MGHDK and CDR2 is SYGVNS. In DNA form, the CDR3 reads TGTGCCAGCAGTTTAGGGGGACCAGCTCACGAGCAGTTCTTC. It yields the protein CASSLGGPAHEQFF.

V gene TRBV11-3 combines with J gene TRBJ1-5, with 8 bases matching TRBD1. The CDR3 loop spans 15 amino acids. Looked up from germline, CDR1 is SGHNT and CDR2 is YENEEA. The J segment lost 6 bases and the V segment lost 6 bases, leaving 10 bases of the junction unmatched. This chain's CDR3 is CASRKAGQGSQPQHF. CDR3 sequence (DNA): TGTGCCAGCAGAAAGGCCGGACAGGGAAGTCAGCCCCAGCATTTT.

In nucleotides, the CDR3 is TGTGCCAGCAGTTTAATGAGTCGACGGGGCTACGAGCAGTACTTC. Its protein product is CASSLMSRRGYEQYF. This sequence joins TRBV28 and TRBJ2-7, with D possibly matching TRBD2 (5 bases). Trimming pared 2 bases from V and 3 bases from J, leaving 14 bases between. The CDR3 has 15 amino acids. CDR1 MDHEN and CDR2 SYDVKM come from the germline V gene.

The rearrangement uses TRBV15 and TRBJ2-3; 9 bases line up with TRBD1. The CDR3 contains 19 residues. The V segment lost 0 bases and the J segment 4 bases; nucleotides outside the gene matches: 14. Germline V CDR1 and CDR2: LNHNV, YYDKDF (reference sequence). DNA for the CDR3: TGTGCCACCAGCAGAGATCGTAGACGGGGACAGGGAGTGTCAGATACGCAGTATTTT. Residues: CATSRDRRRGQGVSDTQYF.

This clone was seen once. CDR3 region: CASSPDLPPEAFF. In DNA, the CDR3 is TGTGCCAGCAGCCCGGACTTACCCCCTGAAGCTTTCTTT. This chain joins TRBV6-6 and TRBJ1-1; D uncertain. CDR1 MNHNY and CDR2 SVGAGI come from the germline V gene (reference sequence). V was cut by 6 bases and J by 6 bases, with 14 bases left in between. The CDR3 contains 13 residues.

This chain uses TRBV25-1 with TRBJ1-2; 9 bases fit TRBD1. V lost 7 bases, J lost 6 bases, and 9 bases stayed unmatched. The CDR3 extends over 14 amino acids. The germline CDR1 and CDR2 sequences are MGHDK and SYGVNS. The CDR3 is CASTMTGGHDGYTF. The CDR3 DNA follows: TGTGCCAGCACCATGACAGGGGGGCACGATGGCTACACCTTC.

This clone was counted only a few times. The chain employs TRBV2 and TRBJ2-1; 7 bases align to TRBD1. J was trimmed by 15 bases and V by 0 bases; bases with no gene match: 11. Germline V gene lookup returns CDR1 SNHLY and CDR2 FYNNEI. There are 14 residues in the CDR3. CDR3 protein: CASSEALADRVPFF. CDR3 nucleotides: TGTGCCAGCAGTGAAGCGCTTGCAGACAGGGTGCCGTTCTTC.

The chain recombines TRBV19 with TRBJ1-6, with TRBD1 as a possible D gene (6 bases). This CDR3 contains 12 residues. Germline V gene sequence: CDR1 LNHDA, CDR2 SQIVND (reference sequence). Trimming shortened V by 6 bases and J by 9 bases, and 9 bases separated the two germline ends. CDR3 DNA: TGTGCCAGTAGCACAGGGATTTCACCCCTCCACTTT. This gives the protein CASSTGISPLHF.

This clone was seen just once. This chain uses TRBV19 with TRBJ2-7; TRBD1 agrees at 9 bases. The junction had 4 bases not matched to a gene; V was cut back by 6 bases and J by 4 bases. This CDR3 region has 13 residues. Germline lookup yields CDR1 LNHDA and CDR2 SQIVND (reference sequence). CDR3 in amino acids: CASRRQGVYEQYF. The CDR3 nucleotides are TGTGCCAGTAGAAGACAGGGGGTGTACGAGCAGTACTTC. The entire variable domain, with the rest obtained from reference TRBV19 and TRBJ2-7, is as follows: DGGITQSPKYLFRKEGQNVTLSCEQNLNHDAMYWYRQDPGQGLRLIYYSQIVNDFQKGDIAEGYSVSREKKESFPLTVTSAQKNPTAFYLCASRRQGVYEQYFGPGTRLTVT.

The V gene is TRBV18, the J gene TRBJ1-5, with D uncertain. Germline loops: CDR1 KGHSH, CDR2 LQKENI. This CDR3 region has 13 residues. Trimming left V 5 bases short and J 1 base short, with 6 bases between. The CDR3 DNA reads TGTGCCAGCTCAGAGAGGAGCAATCAGCCCCAGCATTTT. Protein product: CASSERSNQPQHF.

This clone turned up a few times. This chain joins TRBV5-5 and TRBJ1-5; 7 nucleotides line up with TRBD1. The germline gives CDR1 SGHKS, CDR2 YYEKEE (reference sequence). V lost 4 bases to trimming and J lost 6 bases; unmatched junction nucleotides: 7. There are 14 residues in the CDR3. The CDR3 sequence: CASSLQGTSQPQHF. The CDR3 nucleotides are TGTGCCAGCAGCCTACAGGGGACTAGTCAGCCCCAGCATTTT.

V is TRBV4-3 and J is TRBJ1-2; TRBD1 agrees at 11 bases. Germline assignment: CDR1 LGHNA and CDR2 YSLEER. V lost 4 bases, J lost 0 bases, and 10 bases stayed unmatched. CDR3 length equals 18 residues. This CDR3 reads CASSPVDRGPLANYGYTF. Here the CDR3 DNA reads TGCGCCAGCAGCCCGGTGGACAGGGGGCCACTAGCTAACTATGGCTACACCTTC.

The chain carries TRBV6-6 and TRBJ1-1, with 7 bases matching TRBD1. After removal of 4 bases from V and 9 bases from J, the junction contained 17 bases not matched to a gene. CDR1 MNHNY and CDR2 SVGAGI come from the germline V gene (reference sequence). The CDR3 is 16 residues long. CDR3 region: CASSSEHDREVMKAFF. The CDR3 DNA is TGTGCCAGCAGTTCTGAACACGACAGGGAGGTTATGAAAGCTTTCTTT.

The chain has TRBV2 and TRBJ2-7; tentatively, D is TRBD2 (7 bases). The CDR3 covers 16 residues. V shed 7 bases and J shed 3 bases, with 22 bases lying between them. The germline V gene has CDR1 SNHLY and CDR2 FYNNEI. The DNA of the CDR3 is TGTGCCAGCACCCGGGGAGGGGGGCGTTGGGACTACGAGCAGTACTTC. Protein: CASTRGGGRWDYEQYF.

V and J are TRBV4-2 and TRBJ1-1, with TRBD1 matching over 9 bases. V shed 3 bases, J shed 3 bases, and the junction held 5 bases outside the gene matches. The CDR3 sequence is 15 residues long. CDR1 LGHNA and CDR2 YNFKEQ come from the germline V gene. The CDR3 reads CASSHWTGEDTEAFF. DNA of the CDR3: TGTGCCAGCAGCCATTGGACAGGGGAGGACACTGAAGCTTTCTTT.

This clone has only a few counts. This chain links TRBV6-5 with TRBJ1-2; 7 bases fit TRBD1. Looked up from germline, CDR1 is MNHEY and CDR2 is SVGAGI. The CDR3 covers 15 residues. J lost 2 bases, V lost 6 bases, and 9 bases had no gene match. In DNA form, the CDR3 reads TGTGCCAGCAGGCAACCCGGGACAGTCAACTATGGCTACACCTTC. Translation gives CASRQPGTVNYGYTF.

The rearrangement uses TRBV27 and TRBJ2-7; 9 bases line up with TRBD1. In germline, CDR1 is MNHEY, CDR2 SMNVEV (reference sequence). J lost 3 bases, V lost 4 bases, and 4 bases had no gene match. This CDR3 region has 14 residues. CDR3 DNA sequence: TGTGCCAGCAGTTCCGACAGGGGGAGCTACGAGCAGTACTTC. Amino acids: CASSSDRGSYEQYF.

V gene TRBV5-6 combines with J gene TRBJ2-7, with D possibly TRBD2 on 5 matching bases. Trimming pared 0 bases from V and 6 bases from J, leaving 13 bases between. Germline assignment: CDR1 SGHDT and CDR2 YYEEEE. This CDR3 spans 14 amino acids. The CDR3 DNA is TGTGCCAGCAGCTTGGGCAGGCGGGCGACCGAGCAGTACTTC. As protein: CASSLGRRATEQYF.

The rearrangement links TRBV6-1 to TRBJ1-2; TRBD1 matches 10 bases. Trimming cost V 4 bases and J 3 bases; bases outside gene matches: 5. Germline V lookup: CDR1 MNHNS, CDR2 SASEGT. This CDR3 has 15 amino acids. The CDR3, as DNA: TGTGCCAGCAGTGCTGGACAGGGGGGTGACTATGGCTACACCTTC. This gives the protein CASSAGQGGDYGYTF.

The gene calls are TRBV11-2 and TRBJ2-1; D ambiguous. Trimming removed 4 bases from V and 7 bases from J, with 8 bases in between. Germline V lookup: CDR1 SGHAT, CDR2 FQNNGV. This CDR3 has 12 residues. The CDR3 region is CASSSTRNEQFF. CDR3 DNA sequence: TGTGCCAGCAGCTCGACACGTAATGAGCAGTTCTTC.